This TCR beta chain originates from a study of CD8+CD57+ T cells in acquired aplastic anemia. About this clonotype: This could be a read error, since a much larger clone is one nucleotide away.

Individuals selected for sequencing had exhibited CD8+CD57+ cell expansion on flow cytometry. Investigators profiled TCR beta VDJ and CDR3 from genomic DNA template. TCRdb re-called the reads with MiXCR, one entry per CDR3 protein. Of 180,000 or so distinct CDR3 sequences listed, around 48% are singletons. The CDR3 runs to 14 residues. V lost 3 bases, J lost 0 bases, and 9 bases lay in between. Germline V gene data show CDR1 as SGHTS and CDR2 as YDEGEE. The genes are TRBV5-8 and TRBJ1-1; D not certain. This sequence originates from a human donor with aplastic anemia. Source material: sorted CD4+, CD8+, or CD8+CD57+ T cells (not recorded which) from PBMCs. The CDR3 coding sequence is TGTGCCAGCAGCTCTTACCCCATGAACACTGAAGCTTTCTTT. Encoded protein: CASSSYPMNTEAFF.